These 12 T cell receptor beta chains share one sample of origin, sequenced in a study of blood T cell repertoires in COVID-19. The method was immunoSEQ multiplex PCR; TCRdb's version includes in-frame clones alone and lacks a portion of them. The table lists over 85,000 clones, around 90% of them singletons, with about 5% in the top ten. Sequenced input: peripheral blood. Receptor source: a man aged 65 to 79 with acute or convalescent COVID-19.

The J gene is TRBJ2-7, the V gene TRBV5-6; perhaps TRBD2 as D (7 bases). The CDR3 contains 14 residues. Germline values: CDR1 SGHDT, CDR2 YYEEEE. The V end was cut by 6 bases, the J end by 4 bases, with 17 bases between. Here the CDR3 DNA reads TGTGCCAGCACACTTGGGAGGGGGATTTACGAGCAGTACTTC. Translation gives CASTLGRGIYEQYF.

The chain combines TRBV6-5 with TRBJ2-7; a weak D match, TRBD1 (6 bases). The germline V gene has CDR1 MNHEY and CDR2 SVGAGI. The CDR3 contains 14 residues. V lost 6 bases and J lost 0, with 12 bases in between. CDR3 region: CASRRTASSYEQYF. CDR3 sequence (DNA): TGTGCCAGCAGACGGACAGCCTCCTCCTACGAGCAGTACTTC.

This clone has just one count. The chain has TRBV19 and TRBJ1-4, with D uncertain. This CDR3 contains 13 residues. Germline-derived CDR1 and CDR2 are LNHDA and SQIVND (reference sequence). The V end was cut by 5 bases, the J end by 7 bases, with 11 bases between. This chain's CDR3 is CASSAKRSEKLFF. CDR3 nucleotides: TGTGCCAGTAGTGCTAAAAGAAGTGAAAAACTGTTTTTT.

The rearrangement joins TRBV5-1 to TRBJ1-6; no definite D call. Germline-derived CDR1 and CDR2 are SGHRS and YFSETQ. The CDR3 contains 16 residues. V was pared by 0 bases and J by 7 bases, with 14 bases between. The CDR3 sequence is CASSLDGGARNSPLHF. The CDR3 DNA is TGCGCCAGCAGCTTGGATGGAGGAGCAAGGAATTCACCCCTCCACTTT.

The chain uses TRBV25-1 and TRBJ2-1; 11 bases map to TRBD2. V was pared by 1 base and J by 7 bases, with 6 bases of the junction left unmatched. Germline V lookup: CDR1 MGHDK, CDR2 SYGVNS. The CDR3 covers 16 residues. CDR3 protein: CASSEWGTSGGNEQFF. The CDR3 DNA sequence: TGTGCCAGCAGTGAATGGGGGACTAGCGGTGGGAATGAGCAGTTCTTC.

This clone has only a few counts. This chain connects TRBV11-2 to TRBJ2-7; a possible D gene is TRBD1 (6 bases). This CDR3 contains 14 residues. From germline, CDR1 is SGHAT and CDR2 FQNNGV. V lost 5 bases to trimming and J lost 3 bases, with 14 bases between them. CDR3 in amino acids: CASSGSGTLYEQYV. The DNA of the CDR3 is TGTGCCAGCAGCGGGTCCGGGACACTCTACGAGCAGTACGTC.

The chain carries TRBV5-6 and TRBJ1-2, with D perhaps matching TRBD1 (5 bases). The CDR3 sequence is 16 residues long. Germline assignment: CDR1 SGHDT and CDR2 YYEEEE. Trimming stripped 3 bases from V and 7 bases from J, with 22 bases between. The CDR3 spells CASSSQGGGLVSGYTF. In nucleotides, the CDR3 is TGTGCCAGCAGCTCCCAGGGTGGAGGGCTAGTGAGTGGCTACACCTTC. Supplemented by reference TRBV5-6 and TRBJ1-2, the full variable domain reads DAGVTQSPTHLIKTRGQQVTLRCSPKSGHDTVSWYQQALGQGPQFIFQYYEEEERQRGNFPDRFSGHQFPNYSSELNVNALLLGDSALYLCASSSQGGGLVSGYTFGSGTRLTVV.

This clone was seen just once. This chain connects TRBV2 to TRBJ1-5, with TRBD1 identical over 8 bases. The V segment lost 4 bases and the J segment 3 bases; nucleotides outside the gene matches: 5. Germline loops: CDR1 SNHLY, CDR2 FYNNEI. This CDR3 region has 15 residues. DNA for the CDR3: TGTGCCAGCAGTGGTCTGGACAGGGTCAATCAGCCCCAGCATTTT. It yields the protein CASSGLDRVNQPQHF. The full variable domain, with the rest looked up from reference TRBV2 and TRBJ1-5, is EPEVTQTPSHQVTQMGQEVILRCVPISNHLYFYWYRQILGQKVEFLVSFYNNEISEKSEIFDDQFSVERPDGSNFTLKIRSTKLEDSAMYFCASSGLDRVNQPQHFGDGTRLSIL.

Comments on this clone: Distinct nucleotide sequences in the sample also encode this CDR3. The chain links TRBV12-3 or TRBV12-4 to TRBJ1-4, with 7 bases lining up with TRBD1. The V segment lost 6 bases and the J segment 7 bases; nucleotides outside the gene matches: 5. CDR3 length: 13 amino acids. The CDR3 coding sequence is TGTGCCAGCAGCCGACAGGGTGGTGAAAAACTGTTTTTT. It translates to CASSRQGGEKLFF.

This chain links TRBV2 with TRBJ2-5, with 9 bases identical to TRBD2. The CDR3 runs to 16 residues. CDR1 is SNHLY, CDR2 FYNNEI, per germline. The ends lost 2 bases at V and 4 bases at J; junction bases unmatched: 8. CDR3 in DNA: TGTGCCAGCAGTGAAAGCCTAGCGGGGAGTTTAGAGACCCAGTACTTC. Residues: CASSESLAGSLETQYF.

This clone was picked up one time. The chain recombines TRBV2 with TRBJ1-5, with a weak D call TRBD1 (6 bases). This CDR3 comprises 18 residues. Per the germline V gene, CDR1 is SNHLY and CDR2 is FYNNEI. Deletions cut 8 bases from V and 0 bases from J, with 23 bases between. The CDR3 spells CASGENLAGANSNQPQHF. The CDR3 DNA is TGTGCCAGCGGGGAGAATTTGGCAGGGGCAAATAGCAATCAGCCCCAGCATTTT. Combining the CDR3 with reference TRBV2 and TRBJ1-5 gives the whole variable domain EPEVTQTPSHQVTQMGQEVILRCVPISNHLYFYWYRQILGQKVEFLVSFYNNEISEKSEIFDDQFSVERPDGSNFTLKIRSTKLEDSAMYFCASGENLAGANSNQPQHFGDGTRLSIL.

This chain connects TRBV19 to TRBJ1-6; tentatively, D is TRBD1 (5 bases). This CDR3 comprises 13 residues. CDR1 is LNHDA and CDR2 is SQIVND in the germline V gene (reference sequence). The ends were cut back, 6 bases at V and 8 bases at J, with 11 bases in the middle. Here the CDR3 reads CASRSGWDSPLHF. In DNA, the CDR3 is TGTGCCAGTAGATCAGGGTGGGATTCACCCCTCCACTTT.